This is a list of T cell receptor beta chains from one sample in a study of CD8+ T cells in alopecia areata. Measured with immunoSEQ multiplex PCR; TCRdb has only the in-frame clones, and not every one. The sample yields more than 95,000 clones, 41% seen once. The specimen was CD4+ T cells sorted from blood. The receptors stem from a human donor with alopecia areata. Both conserved end residues are part of each CDR3. D genes are given only for firm matches. Clone size is not always given. Where it is, it says once, few, many or a class for expanded clones.

>.|few|TRBV5-1|TRBJ1-1
CASSLLSGESTEAFF
TGCGCCAGCAGCTTGCTCTCAGGGGAGAGCACTGAAGCTTTCTTT
>.|.|TRBV18|TRBJ2-3
CASSPVEGADTQYF
TGTGCCAGCTCACCAGTAGAGGGGGCAGATACGCAGTATTTT
>TRBD2|.|TRBV29-1|TRBJ2-1
CSAMGTSGPHYNEQFF
TGCAGCGCTATGGGGACTAGCGGACCACACTACAATGAGCAGTTCTTC
>TRBD1|few|TRBV9|TRBJ2-2
CASSVRGTGNTGELFF
TGTGCCAGCAGCGTCCGCGGGACAGGGAACACCGGGGAGCTGTTTTTT
>.|few|TRBV28|TRBJ2-1
CASSKGVRGPLAYNEQFF
TGTGCCAGCAGTAAGGGTGTACGGGGGCCCCTGGCCTACAATGAGCAGTTCTTC
>.|few|TRBV4-3|TRBJ2-2
CASSQETRHTGELFF
TGCGCCAGCAGCCAAGAGACTAGGCACACCGGGGAGCTGTTTTTT
>.|.|TRBV29-1|TRBJ2-5
CSEALGGETQYF
TGCAGCGAGGCCCTTGGAGGGGAGACCCAGTACTTC
>.|.|TRBV7-2|TRBJ2-3
CASSRVGSDTQYF
TGTGCCAGCAGCCGGGTAGGGTCAGATACGCAGTATTTT
>TRBD2|few|TRBV5-1|TRBJ2-2
CASSVGLVTGELFF
TGCGCCAGCAGCGTCGGACTAGTCACCGGGGAGCTGTTTTTT
>.|.|TRBV6-5|TRBJ2-7
CASSYQGGTRNEQYF
TGTGCCAGCAGTTACCAAGGGGGGACACGGAACGAGCAGTACTTC
>TRBD1|.|TRBV7-8|TRBJ1-1
CASSLPGQTNTEAFF
TGTGCCAGCAGCTTGCCGGGACAGACGAACACTGAAGCTTTCTTT
>.|few|TRBV30|TRBJ2-5
CAWSDRGWGQETQYF
TGTGCCTGGAGTGACCGGGGTTGGGGGCAAGAGACCCAGTACTTC
>.|few|TRBV7-8|TRBJ1-5
CASSVTHGMSNQPQHF
TGTGCCAGCAGCGTCACCCACGGGATGAGCAATCAGCCCCAGCATTTT